What follows is one T cell receptor beta chain and its context. Antigen unknown. The authors used template switching to add a universal primer site and gave cDNA unique molecular identifiers. TCRdb reprocessed the 5' RACE reads with MiXCR, giving one entry per CDR3 protein. The table records 400,000 to 500,000 distinct CDR3 sequences, around 18% of them present only once. This entry is derived from a study of identical twins. The study's findings and limits: Reduced insertions were recorded for abundant cord blood beta clonotypes, with no such pattern in memory repertoires. Findings depended on cross-sectional statistics rather than tracking the same donors.

V dropped 7 bases and J dropped 2 bases, with 10 bases sitting between them. The CDR3 has 13 amino acids. This receptor was obtained from a man in his fifties in good health. The chain carries TRBV12-3 or TRBV12-4 and TRBJ2-3, with D unclear. Sequences were obtained from naive T cells sorted from blood. For the CDR3, the DNA is TGTGCCAGCAATATTCACCACACAGATACGCAGTATTTT. This codes for CASNIHHTDTQYF.